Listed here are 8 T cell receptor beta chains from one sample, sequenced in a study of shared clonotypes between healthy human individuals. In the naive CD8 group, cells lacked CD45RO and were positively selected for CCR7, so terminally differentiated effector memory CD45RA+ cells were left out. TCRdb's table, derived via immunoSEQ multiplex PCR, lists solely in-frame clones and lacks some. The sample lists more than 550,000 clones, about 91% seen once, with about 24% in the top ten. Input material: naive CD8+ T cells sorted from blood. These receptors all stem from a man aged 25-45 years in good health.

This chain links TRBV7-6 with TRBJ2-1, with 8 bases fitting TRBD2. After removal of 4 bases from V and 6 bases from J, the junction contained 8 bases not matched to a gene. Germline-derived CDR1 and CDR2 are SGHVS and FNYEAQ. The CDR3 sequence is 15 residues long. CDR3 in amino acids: CASSSERESFNEQFF. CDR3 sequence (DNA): TGTGCCAGCAGCTCAGAGCGGGAGAGTTTCAATGAGCAGTTCTTC.

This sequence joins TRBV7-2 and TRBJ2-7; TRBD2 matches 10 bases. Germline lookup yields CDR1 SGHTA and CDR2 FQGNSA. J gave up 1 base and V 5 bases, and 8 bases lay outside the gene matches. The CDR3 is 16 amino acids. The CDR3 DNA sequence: TGTGCCAGCAGCCTACCGACTAGCGGGTCATCCTACGAGCAGTACTTC. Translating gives CASSLPTSGSSYEQYF.

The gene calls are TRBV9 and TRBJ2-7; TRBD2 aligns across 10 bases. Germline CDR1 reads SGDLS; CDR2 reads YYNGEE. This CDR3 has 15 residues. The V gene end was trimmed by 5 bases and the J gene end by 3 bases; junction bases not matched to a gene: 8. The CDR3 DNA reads TGTGCCAGCAGTGGCCTAGCGGGGGATTACTACGAGCAGTACTTC. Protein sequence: CASSGLAGDYYEQYF.

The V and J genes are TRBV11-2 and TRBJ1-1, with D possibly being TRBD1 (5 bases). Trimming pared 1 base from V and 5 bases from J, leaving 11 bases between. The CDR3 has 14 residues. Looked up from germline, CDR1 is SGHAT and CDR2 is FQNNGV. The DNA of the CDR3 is TGTGCCAGCAGCTTAGGTTCGGGGGATACTGAAGCTTTCTTT. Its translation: CASSLGSGDTEAFF.

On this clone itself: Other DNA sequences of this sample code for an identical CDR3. The CDR3 DNA is TGTGCCTGGAGTTTGGCTAACTATGGCTACACCTTC. It codes for CAWSLANYGYTF. The rearrangement links TRBV30 to TRBJ1-2; unclear D gene. The CDR3 sequence is 12 residues long. Germline V gene sequence: CDR1 GTSNPN, CDR2 SVGIG (reference sequence). V gave up 2 bases and J gave up 0 bases, with 4 bases separating them.

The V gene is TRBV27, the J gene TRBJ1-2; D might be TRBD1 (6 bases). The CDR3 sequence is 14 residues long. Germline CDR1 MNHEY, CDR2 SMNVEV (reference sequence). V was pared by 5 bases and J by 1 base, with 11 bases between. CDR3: CASSTTGVNYGYTF. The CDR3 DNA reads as TGTGCCAGCAGTACGACAGGCGTTAACTATGGCTACACCTTC.

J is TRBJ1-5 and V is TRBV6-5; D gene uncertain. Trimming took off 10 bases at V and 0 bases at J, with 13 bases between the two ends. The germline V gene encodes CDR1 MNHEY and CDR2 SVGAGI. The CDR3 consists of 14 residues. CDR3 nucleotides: TGTGCCACCGACCCGACCGGTAGCAATCAGCCCCAGCATTTT. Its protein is CATDPTGSNQPQHF.

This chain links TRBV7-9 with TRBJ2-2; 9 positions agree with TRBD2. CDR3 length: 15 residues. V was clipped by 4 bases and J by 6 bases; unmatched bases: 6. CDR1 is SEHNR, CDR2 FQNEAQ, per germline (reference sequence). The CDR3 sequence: CASSSRTSDAGELFF. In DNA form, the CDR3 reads TGTGCCAGCAGCTCCCGGACTAGCGATGCCGGGGAGCTGTTTTTT.